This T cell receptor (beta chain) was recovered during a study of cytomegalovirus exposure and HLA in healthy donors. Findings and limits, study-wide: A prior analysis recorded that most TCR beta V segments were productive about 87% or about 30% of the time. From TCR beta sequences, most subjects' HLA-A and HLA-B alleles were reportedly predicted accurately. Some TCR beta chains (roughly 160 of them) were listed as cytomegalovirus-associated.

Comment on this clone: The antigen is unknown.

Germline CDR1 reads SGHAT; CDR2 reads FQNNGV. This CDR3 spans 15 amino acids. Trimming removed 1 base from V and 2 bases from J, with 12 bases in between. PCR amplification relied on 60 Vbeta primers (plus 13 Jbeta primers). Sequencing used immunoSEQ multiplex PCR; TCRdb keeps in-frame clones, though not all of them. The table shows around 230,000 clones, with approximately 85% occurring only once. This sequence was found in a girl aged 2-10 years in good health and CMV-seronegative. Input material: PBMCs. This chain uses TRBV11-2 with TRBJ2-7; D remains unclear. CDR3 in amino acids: CASSLANLRAYEQYF. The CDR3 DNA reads TGTGCCAGCAGCTTAGCGAACCTTCGGGCCTACGAGCAGTACTTC.